The following is a T cell receptor (beta chain) sequence with its context. Its antigen is unidentified. This sample stems from a study of cytomegalovirus exposure and HLA in healthy donors. Findings of the study overall: Most TCR beta V segments were productive about 87% or about 30% of the time in an earlier analysis. In a later analysis, a missense DCLRE1C variant was linked to TCR beta V- and J-gene trimming. Later analysis identified about 17,000 TCR beta sequences associated with HLA alleles, using a false discovery rate threshold of 0.05. Overall, some 160 TCR beta chains were annotated as cytomegalovirus-associated.

Trimming cost V 3 bases and J 8 bases; bases outside gene matches: 7. Germline V gene sequence: CDR1 SEHNR, CDR2 FQNEAQ (reference sequence). The CDR3 sequence is 14 residues long. PCR was performed using 60 Vbeta and 13 Jbeta primers. Clones were read by immunoSEQ multiplex PCR, and TCRdb kept only the in-frame ones, dropping some. The sample holds hundreds of thousands of clones; more than 55% are singletons and the top ten take over 2%. The receptor was derived from a female donor in good health and CMV-seronegative. Sequencing was performed on PBMCs. The chain is built from TRBV7-9 and TRBJ2-5, with 9 bases identical to TRBD1. Here the CDR3 DNA reads TGTGCCAGCAGCTTGGGACAGGGTTCCCGAACCCAGTACTTC. Its translation: CASSLGQGSRTQYF.